These T cell receptor beta chains were read from a single sample in a study of vaccination and CD4 T cells after COVID-19. Using its own MiXCR run on the PCR reads, TCRdb lists one record per CDR3 protein. The sample has some 12,000 distinct CDR3 sequences, roughly half seen once. Their cognate antigens are unknown. Sequencing used cultured CD4+ T cells from blood, obtained after SARS-CoV-2 vaccination. The receptors were sampled from a human donor with COVID-19. The CDR3 runs from the conserved cysteine through the conserved F or W. D genes are given only for firm matches. Not every row has a clone size; where given, it reads once, few, many or a size class.

14 - TRBJ1-2 - TRBV19 CASSQPTTNYGYTF TGTGCCAGTAGTCAACCCACTACTAACTATGGCTACACCTTC
15 few TRBJ1-5 - TRBV6-5 CASSYMSGSLQPQHF TGTGCCAGCAGTTACATGAGTGGTAGCCTTCAGCCCCAGCATTTT
14 - TRBJ1-2 - TRBV28 CASSSRGDGFGYTF TGTGCCAGCAGTTCCCGAGGGGATGGATTTGGCTACACCTTC
15 few TRBJ1-2 TRBD1 TRBV25-1 CASSASRGQGRGYTF TGTGCCAGCAGTGCTTCCCGGGGACAGGGTCGCGGCTACACCTTC
14 - TRBJ2-7 - TRBV6-2/TRBV6-3 CASAWDGGRYEQYF TGTGCCAGTGCCTGGGACGGTGGGAGATACGAGCAGTACTTC
17 few TRBJ2-7 TRBD2 TRBV15 CATSRPSPAGEPYEQYF TGTGCCACCAGCAGACCATCTCCAGCGGGGGAACCCTACGAGCAGTACTTC
12 - TRBJ2-2 - TRBV20-1 CSALRDTGELFF TGCAGTGCCCTCAGGGACACCGGGGAGCTGTTTTTT
12 few TRBJ2-7 - TRBV28 CASSLNPYEQYF TGTGCCAGCAGTTTAAACCCCTACGAGCAGTACTTC
17 - TRBJ2-7 - TRBV11-2 CASSPAPRGRFDNEQYF TGTGCCAGCAGCCCAGCCCCCAGGGGAAGGTTTGACAACGAGCAGTACTTC
13 few TRBJ2-2 - TRBV20-1 CSARDGGAGELFF TGCAGTGCTAGAGACGGTGGGGCCGGGGAGCTGTTTTTT
16 - TRBJ1-3 - TRBV7-2 CASSLELAGGGNTIYF TGTGCCAGCAGCTTAGAGTTGGCAGGCGGTGGAAACACCATATATTTT
16 - TRBJ2-7 - TRBV20-1 CSARDSRPGPVDEQYF TGCAGTGCTAGAGACTCAAGGCCGGGTCCCGTGGACGAGCAGTACTTC
15 - TRBJ1-3 - TRBV20-1 CSARDIRGSGNTIYF TGCAGTGCTAGAGATATTCGGGGGTCCGGAAACACCATATATTTT
15 once TRBJ2-1 TRBD2 TRBV5-1 CASSHSGGAGNEQFF TGCGCCAGCAGCCATAGCGGGGGGGCTGGCAATGAGCAGTTCTTC
14 - TRBJ2-5 - TRBV11-2 CASSRLGTRETQYF TGTGCCAGCAGCCGTCTGGGAACTCGGGAGACCCAGTACTTC
16 - TRBJ2-7 - TRBV7-6 CASSLGMHNRSYEQYF TGTGCCAGCAGCTTAGGAATGCACAACCGATCCTACGAGCAGTACTTC
15 - TRBJ2-2 TRBD1 TRBV20-1 CSARDRGPRTGELFF TGCAGTGCGCGGGACAGGGGGCCAAGGACCGGGGAGCTGTTTTTT
15 - TRBJ2-1 - TRBV6-1 CASSIRGSSYNEQFF TGTGCCAGCAGTATTCGAGGGAGCTCCTACAATGAGCAGTTCTTC
15 - TRBJ2-3 TRBD1 TRBV5-1 CASSLRGLGTDTQYF TGCGCCAGCAGCTTGAGGGGGCTGGGGACAGATACGCAGTATTTT
12 - TRBJ1-2 - TRBV30 CAWRSRFYGYTF TGTGCCTGGAGAAGCAGGTTCTATGGCTACACCTTC
13 few TRBJ1-2 - TRBV20-1 CSATRGANYGYTF TGCAGTGCCACGAGGGGAGCTAACTATGGCTACACCTTC
15 - TRBJ1-6 - TRBV6-1 CASTPRAVNNSPLHF TGTGCCAGCACCCCAAGGGCGGTAAATAATTCACCCCTCCACTTT
14 - TRBJ2-1 - TRBV6-1 CASNAGLYDNEQFF TGTGCCAGCAACGCGGGCCTTTACGACAATGAGCAGTTCTTC
14 - TRBJ1-2 TRBD1 TRBV2 CASGQGQVNYGYTF TGTGCCAGCGGACAGGGACAGGTTAACTATGGCTACACCTTC
13 few TRBJ2-5 - TRBV27 CASSYQNQETQYF TGTGCCAGCAGTTATCAGAATCAAGAGACCCAGTACTTC
14 - TRBJ1-2 - TRBV6-2/TRBV6-3 CASSYGDALSGYTF TGTGCCAGCAGTTACGGGGATGCACTGAGTGGCTACACCTTC
12 - TRBJ1-6 - TRBV12-3/TRBV12-4 CASKKRGSPLHF TGTGCCAGCAAGAAAAGGGGTTCACCCCTCCACTTT
15 - TRBJ1-1 - TRBV7-8 CASSTNGALDTEAFF TGTGCCAGCAGCACCAACGGCGCTTTGGACACTGAAGCTTTCTTT
14 - TRBJ2-7 TRBD1 TRBV25-1 CASSDPGQGARQYF TGTGCCAGCAGTGATCCGGGACAGGGGGCGAGGCAGTACTTC
13 - TRBJ1-5 - TRBV19 CASSPTINQPQHF TGTGCCAGTAGTCCGACGATCAATCAGCCCCAGCATTTT
13 few TRBJ2-7 - TRBV6-2/TRBV6-3 CASSPRERHEQYF TGTGCCAGCAGTCCCCGGGAGCGCCACGAGCAGTACTTC
15 - TRBJ1-2 - TRBV5-1 CASSPGGADDYGYTF TGCGCCAGCAGCCCGGGGGGGGCAGACGACTATGGCTACACCTTC
14 few TRBJ2-5 - TRBV20-1 CSAQAANKRETQYF TGCAGTGCTCAGGCGGCGAATAAGCGGGAGACCCAGTACTTC
13 - TRBJ2-1 - TRBV5-1 CASSWGAGNEQFF TGCGCCAGCAGCTGGGGGGCCGGGAATGAGCAGTTCTTC
16 - TRBJ2-1 TRBD2 TRBV24-1 CATSDPGGGLDNEQFF TGTGCCACCAGTGACCCAGGAGGAGGACTAGACAATGAGCAGTTCTTC
16 few TRBJ1-5 - TRBV7-9 CASSLGGQSGGQPQHF TGTGCCAGCAGCTTAGGAGGACAATCCGGCGGGCAGCCCCAGCATTTT
14 few TRBJ1-5 - TRBV20-1 CSASLRGGNQPQHF TGCAGTGCTAGTCTCAGGGGCGGCAATCAGCCCCAGCATTTT
14 - TRBJ2-7 TRBD1 TRBV6-1 CASRPPGQLYEQYF TGTGCCAGCAGGCCTCCGGGACAGCTCTACGAGCAGTACTTC
15 once TRBJ1-1 - TRBV28 CASRTTRGVRTEAFF TGTGCCAGCAGAACAACCAGGGGAGTGAGGACTGAAGCTTTCTTT
15 - TRBJ2-3 TRBD1 TRBV7-8 CASSLRDRGTDTQYF TGTGCCAGCAGCCTCCGGGACAGGGGCACAGATACGCAGTATTTT
15 - TRBJ2-2 - TRBV7-8 CASSLGGGYTGELFF TGTGCCAGCAGCTTAGGAGGAGGGTACACCGGGGAGCTGTTTTTT
12 few TRBJ2-5 TRBD1 TRBV10-1 CASSTGQETQYF TGCGCCAGCTCGACAGGGCAAGAGACCCAGTACTTC
13 - TRBJ2-3 - TRBV7-3 CASSPNLPDTQYF TGTGCCAGCAGCCCTAACCTCCCAGATACGCAGTATTTT
15 - TRBJ2-3 - TRBV20-1 CSARDLGAGTDTQYF TGCAGTGCTAGAGATTTAGGGGCCGGCACAGATACGCAGTATTTT
15 few TRBJ2-1 - TRBV6-5 CASSYRGASYNEQFF TGTGCCAGCAGTTACCGGGGGGCTTCCTACAATGAGCAGTTCTTC
13 - TRBJ2-7 - TRBV7-2 CASSPLRGSEQYF TGTGCCAGCAGCCCTCTACGGGGTTCCGAGCAGTACTTC